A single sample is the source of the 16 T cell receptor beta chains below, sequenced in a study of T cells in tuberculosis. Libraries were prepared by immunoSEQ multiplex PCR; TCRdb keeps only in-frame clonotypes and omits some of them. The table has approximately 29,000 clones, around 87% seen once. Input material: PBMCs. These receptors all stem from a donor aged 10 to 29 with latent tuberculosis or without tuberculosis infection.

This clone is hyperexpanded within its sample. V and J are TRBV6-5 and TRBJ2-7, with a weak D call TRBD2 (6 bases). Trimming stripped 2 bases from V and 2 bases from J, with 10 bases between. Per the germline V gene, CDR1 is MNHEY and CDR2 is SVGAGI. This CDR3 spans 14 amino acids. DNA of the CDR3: TGTGCCAGCAGTTACGCGGGACTCCCCTACGAGCAGTACTTC. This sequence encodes CASSYAGLPYEQYF.

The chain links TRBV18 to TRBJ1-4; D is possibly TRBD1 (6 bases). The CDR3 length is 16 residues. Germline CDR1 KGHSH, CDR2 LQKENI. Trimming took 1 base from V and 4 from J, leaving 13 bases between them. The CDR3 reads CASSPRPPGVNEKLFF. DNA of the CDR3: TGTGCCAGCTCACCACGCCCGCCAGGGGTTAATGAAAAACTGTTTTTT.

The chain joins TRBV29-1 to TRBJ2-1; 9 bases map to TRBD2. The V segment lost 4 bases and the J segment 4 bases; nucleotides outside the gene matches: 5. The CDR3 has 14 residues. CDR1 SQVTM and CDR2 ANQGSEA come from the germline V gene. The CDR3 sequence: CSVAVAGDYNEQFF. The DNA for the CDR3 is TGCAGCGTTGCCGTAGCGGGGGATTACAATGAGCAGTTCTTC.

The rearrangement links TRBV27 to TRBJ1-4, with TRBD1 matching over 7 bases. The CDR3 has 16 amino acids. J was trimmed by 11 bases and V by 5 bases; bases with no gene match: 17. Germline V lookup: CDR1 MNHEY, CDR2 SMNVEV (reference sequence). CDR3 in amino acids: CASSHDREPSPTKLFF. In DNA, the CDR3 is TGTGCCAGCAGTCACGACAGGGAACCTTCGCCTACGAAACTGTTTTTT. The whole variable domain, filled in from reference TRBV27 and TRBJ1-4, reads EAQVTQNPRYLITVTGKKLTVTCSQNMNHEYMSWYRQDPGLGLRQIYYSMNVEVTDKGDVPEGYKVSRKEKRNFPLILESPSPNQTSLYFCASSHDREPSPTKLFFGSGTQLSVL.

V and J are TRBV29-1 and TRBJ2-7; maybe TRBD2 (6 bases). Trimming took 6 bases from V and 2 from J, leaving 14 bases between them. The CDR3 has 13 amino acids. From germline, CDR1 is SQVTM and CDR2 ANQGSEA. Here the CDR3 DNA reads TGCAGCGTCATAGCGGCTTCCGCCTACGAGCAGTACTTC. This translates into CSVIAASAYEQYF.

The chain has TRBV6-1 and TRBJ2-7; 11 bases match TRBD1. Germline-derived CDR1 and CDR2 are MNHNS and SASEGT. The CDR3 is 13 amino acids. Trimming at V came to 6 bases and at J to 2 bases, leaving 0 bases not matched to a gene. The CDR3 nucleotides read TGTGCCAGCAGGGGACAGGGGGCCTACGAGCAGTACTTC. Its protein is CASRGQGAYEQYF.

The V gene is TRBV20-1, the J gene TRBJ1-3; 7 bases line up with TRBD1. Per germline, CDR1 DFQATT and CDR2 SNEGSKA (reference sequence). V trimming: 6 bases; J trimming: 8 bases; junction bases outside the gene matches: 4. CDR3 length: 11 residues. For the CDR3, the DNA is TGCAGTGCGTCACAGGGGTACACCATATATTTT. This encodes CSASQGYTIYF.

The CDR3 DNA reads as TGTGCCAGCAGTGAAGTGCAGGGGGAGAAACCCCAGCATTTT. This codes for CASSEVQGEKPQHF. This chain joins TRBV2 and TRBJ1-5, with 7 positions matching TRBD1. V was pared by 1 base and J by 10 bases, with 7 bases of the junction left unmatched. The CDR3 contains 14 residues. Germline loops: CDR1 SNHLY, CDR2 FYNNEI.

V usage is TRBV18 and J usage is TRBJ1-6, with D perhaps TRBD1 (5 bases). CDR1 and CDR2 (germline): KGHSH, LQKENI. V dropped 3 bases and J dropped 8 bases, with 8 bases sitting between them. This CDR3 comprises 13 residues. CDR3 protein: CASSPQGDSPLHF. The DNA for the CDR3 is TGTGCCAGCTCACCCCAGGGCGATTCACCCCTCCACTTT.

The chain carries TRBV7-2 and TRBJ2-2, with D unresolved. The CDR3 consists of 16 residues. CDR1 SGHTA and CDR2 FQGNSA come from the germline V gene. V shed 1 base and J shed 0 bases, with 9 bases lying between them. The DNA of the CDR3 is TGTGCCAGCAGCTTAGTGGCCATCGCGAACACCGGGGAGCTGTTTTTT. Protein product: CASSLVAIANTGELFF.

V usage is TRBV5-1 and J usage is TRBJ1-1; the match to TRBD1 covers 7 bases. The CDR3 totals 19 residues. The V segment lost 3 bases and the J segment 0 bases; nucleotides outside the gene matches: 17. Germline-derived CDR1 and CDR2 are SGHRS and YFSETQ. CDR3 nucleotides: TGCGCCAGCAGCTCCTTGGGGGGTGACAGGGCGGGGATGAACACTGAAGCTTTCTTT. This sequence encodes CASSSLGGDRAGMNTEAFF.

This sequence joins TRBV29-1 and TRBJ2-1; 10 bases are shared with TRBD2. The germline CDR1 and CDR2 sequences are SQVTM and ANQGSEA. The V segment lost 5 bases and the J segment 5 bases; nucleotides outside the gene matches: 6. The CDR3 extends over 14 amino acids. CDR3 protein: CSVSFLAGDNEQFF. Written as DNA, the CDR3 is TGCAGCGTTAGTTTCCTAGCGGGGGACAATGAGCAGTTCTTC.

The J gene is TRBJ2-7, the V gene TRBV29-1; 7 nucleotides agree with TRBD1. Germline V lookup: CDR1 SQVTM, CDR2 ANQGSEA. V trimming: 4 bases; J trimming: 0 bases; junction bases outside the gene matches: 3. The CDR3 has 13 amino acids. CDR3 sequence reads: CSVGGQSSYEQYF. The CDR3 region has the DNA TGCAGCGTTGGGGGACAGAGCTCCTACGAGCAGTACTTC.

The CDR3 region is CASSILQQGATYNEQFF. In DNA form, the CDR3 reads TGCGCCAGCAGCATACTGCAACAGGGGGCCACCTACAATGAGCAGTTCTTC. The genes are TRBV5-1 and TRBJ2-1; 9 bases align to TRBD1. The CDR3 sequence is 17 residues long. V gave up 4 bases and J gave up 2 bases; unmatched junction bases: 10. Germline V gives CDR1 SGHRS, CDR2 YFSETQ.

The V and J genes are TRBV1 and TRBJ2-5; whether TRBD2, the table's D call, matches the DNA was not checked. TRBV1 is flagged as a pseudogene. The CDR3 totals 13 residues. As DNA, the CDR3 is TGCACCAGCGGACTAGCGGGGGGGCAGACCCAGTACTTC. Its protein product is CTSGLAGGQTQYF.

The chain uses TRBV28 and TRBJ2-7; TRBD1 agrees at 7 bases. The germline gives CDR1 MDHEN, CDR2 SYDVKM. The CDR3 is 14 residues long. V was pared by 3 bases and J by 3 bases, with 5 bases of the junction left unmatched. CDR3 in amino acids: CASSFRQGYYEQYF. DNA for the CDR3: TGTGCCAGCAGTTTCCGACAGGGATACTACGAGCAGTACTTC. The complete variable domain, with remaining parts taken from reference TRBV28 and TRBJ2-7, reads DVKVTQSSRYLVKRTGEKVFLECVQDMDHENMFWYRQDPGLGLRLIYFSYDVKMKEKGDIPEGYSVSREKKERFSLILESASTNQTSMYLCASSFRQGYYEQYFGPGTRLTVT.